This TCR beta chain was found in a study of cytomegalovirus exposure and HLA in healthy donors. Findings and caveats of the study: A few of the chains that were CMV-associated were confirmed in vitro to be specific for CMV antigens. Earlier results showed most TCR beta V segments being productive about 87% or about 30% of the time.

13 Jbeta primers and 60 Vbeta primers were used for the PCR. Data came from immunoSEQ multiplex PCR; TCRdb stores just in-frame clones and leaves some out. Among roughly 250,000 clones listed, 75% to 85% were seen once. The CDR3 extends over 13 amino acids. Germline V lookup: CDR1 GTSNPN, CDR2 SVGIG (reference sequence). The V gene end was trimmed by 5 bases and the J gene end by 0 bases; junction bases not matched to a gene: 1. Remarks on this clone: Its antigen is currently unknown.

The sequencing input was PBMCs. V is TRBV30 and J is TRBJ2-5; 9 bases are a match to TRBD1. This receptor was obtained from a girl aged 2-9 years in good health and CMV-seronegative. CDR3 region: CAWGTGNQETQYF. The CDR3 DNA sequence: TGTGCCTGGGGGACAGGGAACCAAGAGACCCAGTACTTC. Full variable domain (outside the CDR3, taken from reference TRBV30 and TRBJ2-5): SQTIHQWPATLVQPVGSPLSLECTVEGTSNPNLYWYRQAAGRGLQLLFYSVGIGQISSEVPQNLSASRPQDRQFILSSKKLLLSDSGFYLCAWGTGNQETQYFGPGTRLLVL.